These 20 T cell receptor beta chains were sequenced from one sample in a study of OX40 agonist ivuxolimab in advanced cancers. Produced via immunoSEQ multiplex PCR; TCRdb's table is partial and in-frame only. This sample carries tens of thousands of clones, roughly 90% of them seen once, and the ten largest clones take under 55%. The material was CD4+ or CD8+ T cells sorted from blood, obtained in a trial of the OX40 agonist ivuxolimab. These receptors all come from an adult with an advanced solid tumor such as melanoma, head and neck, liver or kidney cancer.

The rearrangement joins TRBV29-1 to TRBJ2-7; 9 bases agree with TRBD2. Losses at the gene ends were 0 bases for V and 5 bases for J; bases not matched to a gene: 8. CDR3 length equals 15 residues. Germline lookup yields CDR1 SQVTM and CDR2 ANQGSEA. CDR3 nucleotides: TGCAGCGTTGAAGATTCGCGGGGGGGCCAGAACGAGCAGTACTTC. Translated, it gives CSVEDSRGGQNEQYF.

The V gene is TRBV4-1, the J gene TRBJ2-3; 7 bases align to TRBD1. V lost 4 bases and J lost 0; bases outside the gene matches: 7. This CDR3 is built from 16 residues. Looked up from germline, CDR1 is MGHRA and CDR2 is YSYEKL. In DNA form, the CDR3 reads TGCGCCAGCAGCCTGGAAAACAGGGGAAGCACAGATACGCAGTATTTT. This gives the protein CASSLENRGSTDTQYF.

This clone occurred once. This chain joins TRBV27 and TRBJ2-2, with D tentatively TRBD1 (6 bases). V was shortened by 7 bases and J by 3 bases, with 15 bases between the two germline ends. The CDR3 is made up of 15 amino acids. Germline CDR1 and CDR2: MNHEY and SMNVEV (reference sequence). CDR3 DNA sequence: TGTGCCAGCACTGGGGGCAATATTTACACCGGGGAGCTGTTTTTT. Protein sequence: CASTGGNIYTGELFF.

The J gene is TRBJ1-6, the V gene TRBV19; tentatively, D is TRBD1 (6 bases). V was shortened by 3 bases and J by 10 bases, with 16 bases between the two germline ends. The CDR3 spans 15 residues. Germline values: CDR1 LNHDA, CDR2 SQIVND (reference sequence). The CDR3 sequence is CASSIGNRDGSPLHF. In nucleotides, the CDR3 is TGTGCCAGTAGTATTGGTAACAGGGATGGATCACCCCTCCACTTT. Using reference TRBV19 and TRBJ1-6 for the parts outside the CDR3, the full variable domain is DGGITQSPKYLFRKEGQNVTLSCEQNLNHDAMYWYRQDPGQGLRLIYYSQIVNDFQKGDIAEGYSVSREKKESFPLTVTSAQKNPTAFYLCASSIGNRDGSPLHFGNGTRLTVT.

The chain has TRBV5-8 and TRBJ2-3; 10 bases match TRBD1. Germline CDR1 and CDR2: SGHTS and YDEGEE. This CDR3 is 15 amino acids long. V dropped 4 bases and J dropped 4; count of bases not matched to a gene: 6. The CDR3 nucleotides are TGTGCCAGCAGCACGGGACAGGGGATAGCAGATACGCAGTATTTT. It specifies CASSTGQGIADTQYF.

CDR3 sequence reads: CASSSPEEDTQYF. As DNA, the CDR3 is TGCGCCAGCAGCTCCCCGGAGGAAGATACGCAGTATTTT. J is TRBJ2-3 and V is TRBV5-1; a weak D match, TRBD2 (5 bases). The germline CDR1 and CDR2 sequences are SGHRS and YFSETQ. This CDR3 has 13 amino acids. Trimming removed 3 bases at V and 5 bases at J, with 10 bases between.

The chain couples TRBV6-5 to TRBJ1-4; tentatively, D is TRBD1 (5 bases). This CDR3 is 16 amino acids long. Germline-derived CDR1 and CDR2 are MNHEY and SVGAGI. The germline V and J ends were trimmed by 4 bases and 2 bases, with 14 bases remaining between them. CDR3 sequence (DNA): TGTGCCAGCAGTTTCGGCAGGGAACCTACTAATGAAAAACTGTTTTTT. Its translation: CASSFGREPTNEKLFF.

The chain combines TRBV19 with TRBJ2-1; the match to TRBD2 covers 8 bases. CDR1 LNHDA and CDR2 SQIVND come from the germline V gene (reference sequence). This CDR3 region has 14 residues. V lost 6 bases to trimming and J lost 3 bases; unmatched junction nucleotides: 4. The CDR3 here is CASSSSGGYNEQFF. CDR3 coding DNA: TGTGCCAGTAGCTCAAGCGGGGGCTACAATGAGCAGTTCTTC.

V usage is TRBV27 and J usage is TRBJ2-1, with TRBD1 matching 12 bases. Germline V gives CDR1 MNHEY, CDR2 SMNVEV (reference sequence). The V gene end was trimmed by 4 bases and the J gene end by 5 bases; junction bases not matched to a gene: 3. This CDR3 comprises 15 residues. The CDR3, as DNA: TGTGCCAGCAGTTGGGGACAGGGGGCCAACAATGAGCAGTTCTTC. Its translation: CASSWGQGANNEQFF.

The chain uses TRBV7-6 and TRBJ2-1; 9 bases map to TRBD2. The CDR3 covers 14 residues. Losses at the gene ends were 2 bases for V and 8 bases for J; bases not matched to a gene: 4. CDR1 is SGHVS, CDR2 FNYEAQ, per germline. DNA for the CDR3: TGTGCCAGCAGCTTATTGGCGGGGGGGGATGAGCAGTTCTTC. Its translation: CASSLLAGGDEQFF.

This clone was seen a handful of times. The chain employs TRBV18 and TRBJ2-5; D remains unclear. The V gene lost 3 bases and the J gene lost 5 bases, with 7 bases spanning the gap. CDR3 length: 12 residues. CDR1 KGHSH and CDR2 LQKENI come from the germline V gene. CDR3 loop: CASSPPSETQYF. Here the CDR3 DNA reads TGTGCCAGCTCACCCCCATCGGAGACCCAGTACTTC.

The chain couples TRBV27 to TRBJ1-1; TRBD1 might be the D (5 bases). The CDR3 contains 13 residues. Germline assignment: CDR1 MNHEY and CDR2 SMNVEV (reference sequence). With 5 bases removed from V and 4 bases from J, the gap between germline ends came to 11 bases. The CDR3 protein is CASSPGSGTEAFF. The CDR3 region has the DNA TGTGCCAGCAGTCCAGGGTCGGGCACTGAAGCTTTCTTT.

The CDR3 DNA sequence: TGTGCCAGCACTGACAGGTCCAATCAGCCCCAGCATTTT. As protein: CASTDRSNQPQHF. This rearrangement joins TRBV6-1 to TRBJ1-5, with TRBD1 as a possible D gene (6 bases). The CDR3 runs 13 residues. V dropped 7 bases and J dropped 3 bases, with 10 bases sitting between them. Germline V gene sequence: CDR1 MNHNS, CDR2 SASEGT.

This clone was recorded a few times. The chain joins TRBV6-4 to TRBJ1-2; 10 bases fit TRBD1. The CDR3 contains 15 residues. V lost 4 bases, J lost 4 bases, and 6 bases stayed unmatched. The germline CDR1 and CDR2 sequences are MRHNA and SNTAGT. The CDR3 nucleotides are TGTGCCAGCAGTGTCACCGGGACAGGGGTCTATGGCTACACCTTC. Protein: CASSVTGTGVYGYTF.

The chain combines TRBV27 with TRBJ2-7; no firm D call. Per the germline V gene, CDR1 is MNHEY and CDR2 is SMNVEV (reference sequence). With 6 bases removed from V and 5 bases from J, the gap between germline ends came to 14 bases. The CDR3 consists of 13 residues. The CDR3 loop is CASRRSRGDEQYF. The CDR3 DNA reads TGTGCCAGCAGGAGATCTCGTGGCGACGAGCAGTACTTC.

The chain links TRBV14 to TRBJ2-5; D gene unclear. The CDR3 covers 14 residues. The V gene's germline CDR1 is SGHDN and CDR2 FVKESK. Between the trimmed V and J ends, which lost 3 bases and 2 bases, there was a span of 10 bases. The CDR3 here is CASSHLKGQETQYF. CDR3 nucleotide sequence: TGTGCCAGCAGCCACCTCAAGGGACAAGAGACCCAGTACTTC.

This chain connects TRBV2 to TRBJ2-7; maybe TRBD1 (6 bases). V was pared by 6 bases and J by 3 bases, with 9 bases between. This CDR3 has 12 residues. Germline CDR1 reads SNHLY; CDR2 reads FYNNEI. The DNA of the CDR3 is TGTGCCAGCAGCCTGGGACACTACGAGCAGTACTTC. Encoded protein: CASSLGHYEQYF.

CDR3 protein: CASSLGTGVGNEQFF. CDR3 bases: TGCGCCAGCAGCCTCGGGACAGGGGTTGGTAATGAGCAGTTCTTC. V gene TRBV5-1 combines with J gene TRBJ2-1; 10 bases match TRBD1. The V gene's germline CDR1 is SGHRS and CDR2 YFSETQ. CDR3 length equals 15 residues. The V gene end was trimmed by 4 bases and the J gene end by 7 bases; junction bases not matched to a gene: 8.

V and J are TRBV19 and TRBJ1-5; unclear D gene. The CDR3 covers 15 residues. CDR1 LNHDA and CDR2 SQIVND come from the germline V gene (reference sequence). The V gene lost 4 bases and the J gene lost 5 bases, with 15 bases spanning the gap. The CDR3 DNA reads TGTGCCAGTAGTAGATGGCCCGAGGGTGATCAGCCCCAGCATTTT. It encodes CASSRWPEGDQPQHF.

For the CDR3, the DNA is TGTGCCAGCAGCGTTCCGGGACAGGTTAGCAATCAGCCCCAGCATTTT. Translated, it gives CASSVPGQVSNQPQHF. The gene calls are TRBV5-8 and TRBJ1-5; TRBD1 aligns across 8 bases. The V and J ends lost 4 bases and 0 bases, in that order; junction bases with no gene match: 6. CDR1 and CDR2 (germline): SGHTS, YDEGEE. This CDR3 spans 16 amino acids.